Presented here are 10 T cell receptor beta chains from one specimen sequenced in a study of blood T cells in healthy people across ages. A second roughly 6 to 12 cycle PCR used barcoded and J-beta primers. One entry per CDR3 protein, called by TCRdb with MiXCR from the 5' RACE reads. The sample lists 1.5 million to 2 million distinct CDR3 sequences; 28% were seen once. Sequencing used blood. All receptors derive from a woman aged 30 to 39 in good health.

DNA of the CDR3: TGTGCCAGCAGCGGACTTCCTGGTGACGAGCAGTACTTC. Translating it yields CASSGLPGDEQYF. This chain joins TRBV7-7 and TRBJ2-7; a possible D gene is TRBD2 (5 bases). The V gene's germline CDR1 is SSHAT and CDR2 FNYEAQ (reference sequence). The CDR3 contains 13 residues. The ends were cut back, 5 bases at V and 5 bases at J, with 13 bases in the middle.

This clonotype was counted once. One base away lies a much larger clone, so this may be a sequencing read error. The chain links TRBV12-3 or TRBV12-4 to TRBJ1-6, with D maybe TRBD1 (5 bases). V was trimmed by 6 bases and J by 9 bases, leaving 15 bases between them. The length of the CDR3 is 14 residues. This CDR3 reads CASSPETVGSPLHF. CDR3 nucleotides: TGTGCCAGCAGCCCCGAGACAGTAGGTTCACCCCTCCACTTT.

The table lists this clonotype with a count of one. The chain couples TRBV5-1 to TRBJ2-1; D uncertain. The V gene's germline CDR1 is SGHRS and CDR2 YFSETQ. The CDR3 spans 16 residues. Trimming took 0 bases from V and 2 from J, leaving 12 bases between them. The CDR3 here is CASSLVVIGTYNEQFF. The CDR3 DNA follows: TGCGCCAGCAGCTTGGTGGTGATAGGTACCTACAATGAGCAGTTCTTC.

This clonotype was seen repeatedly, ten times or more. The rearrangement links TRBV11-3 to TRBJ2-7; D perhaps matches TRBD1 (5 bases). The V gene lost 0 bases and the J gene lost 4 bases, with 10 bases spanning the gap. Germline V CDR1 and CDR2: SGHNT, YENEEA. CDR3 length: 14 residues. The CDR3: CASSLDPGRYEQYF. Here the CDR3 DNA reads TGTGCCAGCAGCTTAGATCCAGGGCGATACGAGCAGTACTTC.

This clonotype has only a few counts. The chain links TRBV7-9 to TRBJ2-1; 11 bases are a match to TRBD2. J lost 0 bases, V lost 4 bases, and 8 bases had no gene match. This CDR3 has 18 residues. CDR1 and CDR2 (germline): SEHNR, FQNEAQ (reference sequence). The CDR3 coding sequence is TGTGCCAGCAGCTCTTCTAGCGGGAGGTCCCGCTCCTACAATGAGCAGTTCTTC. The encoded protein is CASSSSSGRSRSYNEQFF. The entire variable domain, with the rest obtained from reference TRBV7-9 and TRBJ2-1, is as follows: DTGVSQNPRHKITKRGQNVTFRCDPISEHNRLYWYRQTLGQGPEFLTYFQNEAQLEKSRLLSDRFSAERPKGSFSTLEIQRTEQGDSAMYLCASSSSSGRSRSYNEQFFGPGTRLTVL.

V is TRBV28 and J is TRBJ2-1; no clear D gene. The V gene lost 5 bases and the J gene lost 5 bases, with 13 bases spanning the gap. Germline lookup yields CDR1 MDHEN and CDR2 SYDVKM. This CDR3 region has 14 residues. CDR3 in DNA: TGTGCCAGCAGTCTGGACGGCCATAACAATGAGCAGTTCTTC. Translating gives CASSLDGHNNEQFF.

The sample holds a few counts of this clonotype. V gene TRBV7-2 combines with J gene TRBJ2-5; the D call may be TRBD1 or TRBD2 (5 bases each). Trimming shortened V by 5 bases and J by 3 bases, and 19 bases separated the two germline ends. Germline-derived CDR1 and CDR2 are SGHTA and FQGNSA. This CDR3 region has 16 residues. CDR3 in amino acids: CASSIRDVKAEETQYF. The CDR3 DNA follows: TGTGCCAGCAGCATCCGGGACGTAAAAGCGGAAGAGACCCAGTACTTC.

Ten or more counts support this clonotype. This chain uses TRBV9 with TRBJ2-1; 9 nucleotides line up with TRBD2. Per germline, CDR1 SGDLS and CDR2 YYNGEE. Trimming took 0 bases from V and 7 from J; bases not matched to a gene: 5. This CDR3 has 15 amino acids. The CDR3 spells CASSVVSGGWNEQFF. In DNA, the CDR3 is TGTGCCAGCAGCGTAGTCAGCGGGGGGTGGAATGAGCAGTTCTTC.

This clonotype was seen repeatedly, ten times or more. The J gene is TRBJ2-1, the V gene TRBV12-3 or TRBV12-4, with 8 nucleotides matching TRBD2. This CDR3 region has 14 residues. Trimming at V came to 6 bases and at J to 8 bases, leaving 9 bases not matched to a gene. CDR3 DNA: TGTGCCAGCAGCCGCGGACTAGCAGTAGATGAGCAGTTCTTC. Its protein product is CASSRGLAVDEQFF.

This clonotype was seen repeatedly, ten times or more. The CDR3, as DNA: TGTGCCAGCAGCACCCCCTGGACAGGGAAGGTTGAAAACATTCAGTACTTC. This codes for CASSTPWTGKVENIQYF. The rearrangement links TRBV12-3 or TRBV12-4 to TRBJ2-4; 8 nucleotides align to TRBD1. J was trimmed by 5 bases and V by 6 bases; bases with no gene match: 15. This CDR3 is 17 amino acids long.